In this sample, the clone carrying this TCR beta chain turned up a few times. This entry is derived from a study of beta chain features in type 1 diabetes. The CDR3 extends over 13 amino acids. V lost 9 bases and J 0 bases, leaving 11 bases between the germline ends. Germline-derived CDR1 and CDR2 are LNHDA and SQIVND (reference sequence). Sequencing targeted expressed TCRB transcripts, as all isolated RNA had been reverse transcribed. The table came from immunoSEQ multiplex PCR; TCRdb's copy has only in-frame clones and leaves some out. The sample yields some 900,000 clones, roughly a sixth seen once. CD4+ naive, central memory, regulatory and stem cell-like memory subsets were isolated by sorting on CD45RO/CCR7/CD25/CD127/CD95/CD27.

Material for sequencing was naive CD4+ T cells from blood. The clonotype comes from a young woman in good health. The chain has TRBV19 and TRBJ1-2; D is ambiguous. CDR3 coding DNA: TGTGCCAGCAAGCAGAAAGCTAACTATGGCTACACCTTC. Its protein is CASKQKANYGYTF.